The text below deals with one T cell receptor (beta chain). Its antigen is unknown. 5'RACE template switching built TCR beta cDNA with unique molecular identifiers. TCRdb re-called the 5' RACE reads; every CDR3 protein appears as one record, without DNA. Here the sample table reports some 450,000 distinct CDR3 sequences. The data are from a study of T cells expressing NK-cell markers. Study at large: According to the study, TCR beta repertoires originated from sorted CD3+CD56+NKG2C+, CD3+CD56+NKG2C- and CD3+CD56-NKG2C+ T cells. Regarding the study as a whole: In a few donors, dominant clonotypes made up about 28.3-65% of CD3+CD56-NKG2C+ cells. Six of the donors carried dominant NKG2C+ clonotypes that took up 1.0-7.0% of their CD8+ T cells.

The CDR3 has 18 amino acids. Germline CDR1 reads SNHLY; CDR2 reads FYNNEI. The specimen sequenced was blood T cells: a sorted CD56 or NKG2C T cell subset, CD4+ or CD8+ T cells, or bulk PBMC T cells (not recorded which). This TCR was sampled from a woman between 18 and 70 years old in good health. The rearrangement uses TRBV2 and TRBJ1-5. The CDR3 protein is CASSEALHYGSSNQPQHF.